This T cell receptor beta chain was captured in a study of cytomegalovirus exposure and HLA in healthy donors (dated by TCRdb to between 2016 and 2019). Background for the entire study: An earlier analysis of under 600 of the donors reported 250 to 300 Gb of sequence data and roughly 110 million unique TCR beta sequences from about 179 million T cells. About 320 gigabases of sequencing data and approximately 80 million unique TCR sequences were included in an early release covering under 650 HLA-typed donors. Of the 300 to 450 genotyped donors, more than 75% were placed in the genetic ancestry cluster associated with self-reported Caucasian donors. The study was designed to test whether signatures of past pathogen exposure could be identified by cataloging public T cell receptors. Using immunosequencing, the study profiled T cell repertoires from fewer than 700 subjects and related those repertoires to cytomegalovirus serostatus. Besides the first cohort of roughly 660 subjects, a separate validation cohort made up of roughly 120 different subjects was used. To predict cytomegalovirus infection status, the study brought together high-throughput TCR immunosequencing, statistical association of individual TCRs with disease status, and machine learning. In a later analysis, previously published TCR beta repertoires from roughly 710 donors were re-analyzed and high-resolution HLA genotyping was added so that TCR occurrence patterns could be studied. The later analysis used no new phenotypic data to find candidate immune exposures, relying instead on TCR beta sequences and their occurrence across donors. To decide whether each TCR beta V gene segment behaved as functional or pseudogenic, an earlier analysis of approximately 620 of the donors relied on high-throughput TCR beta sequencing. Alongside the repertoire data, information on donor age, sex, ethnicity and CMV serostatus was compiled. In a later genetic analysis, genome-wide SNP genotypes for about 55% of the roughly 670 donors were used, and that subset was treated as a discovery cohort. All discovery cohort repertoires had been generated using a single sequencing platform. Both class I and class II loci were covered by HLA typing, at four-digit resolution. The number of typed donors differed by locus: roughly 629-640 for A, B, C, DRB1 and DQB1; approximately 520 for DQA1; approximately 600 for DPA1; and some 450 for DPB1. Roughly 5 DR-DQ haplotypes were handled as single units for association and clustering, since linkage in the cohort was strong. Among around 400 genotyped donors of the cohort, an average of roughly 240,000 unique TCR beta nucleotide sequences were sequenced per donor, roughly 18% of them non-productive.

Library method: the immunoSEQ multiplex PCR assay. The multiplex PCR relied on a mix of 60 forward primers for TCR Vbeta segments and 13 reverse primers for TCR Jbeta segments. The CDR3 region of rearranged TCR beta genes was amplified from genomic DNA with a multiplex PCR assay. The amplified TCR beta libraries were sequenced on the Illumina HiSeq System as 87-base-pair reads. Per the source publication's procedure: A later analysis counted tens of millions of unique TCR beta chains across the roughly 700 repertoires, and 10 million to 12 million of these chains were shared by at least two donors. Raw reads were error-corrected and collapsed into unique sequences with a nearest-neighbor algorithm that merged closely related sequences to remove PCR and sequencing errors. Alignment of CDR3 sequences to IMGT reference sequences was used to assign V, D and J gene segments. For a sequence to be retained, a match of at least six nucleotides was required to both a V gene segment and a J gene segment. A rearrangement counted as productive if the CDR3 had no stop codons and remained in frame with V and J, and every other rearrangement counted as non-productive. CDR3 was defined according to IMGT convention as the region running from the second conserved V-encoded cysteine to the conserved J-encoded phenylalanine. In an earlier analysis of roughly 610 of the donors, sequences lacking an unambiguous match to a single V gene segment were excluded. In an earlier analysis of 450 to 750 of the donors, a V segment was called functional when productive rearrangements were above 56.7%, and segregating when the standard deviation between donors exceeded 5%. To diagnose cytomegalovirus status from the catalog of TCR beta chain sequences, a statistical classification framework was built. V and J gene assignment, in a later analysis, came from comparing TCR nucleotide sequences with IMGT/GENE-DB human TR gene sequences. Using the TCRdist pipeline, a later analysis assigned CDR3 sequences along with most-parsimonious VDJ recombination scenarios. In a later analysis, every TCR beta chain was defined by the combination of its CDR3 amino acid sequence and its V-gene family, and reads without a unique V-gene family were dropped. A later analysis removed 592 highly shared, low-generation-probability nucleotide sequences to deal with suspected cross-contamination and a sequencing artifact. In a later analysis, a clonal expansion index was calculated for each public chain from normalized within-repertoire ranks of inferred template counts. In a later analysis, generation probabilities were computed with a VDJ recombination model fitted to out-of-frame rearrangements, and the resulting probabilities were checked against IGoR. Hypergeometric tests were used in a later analysis to score TCR-TCR, TCR-HLA and TCR-CMV co-occurrence, with a repertoire-size bias correction applied to the TCR pairs. False discovery rates were estimated in a later analysis by permuting HLA or CMV assignments 20 times. In a later analysis, co-occurring TCRs were grouped using DBSCAN, with TCRdist sequence similarity added in when clustering inside HLA-allele-positive subsets. Co-occurrence clustering excluded repertoires with fewer than 30,000 or more than 120,000 public chains, plus five with anomalous nucleotide sharing. The table comes from immuneACCESS by way of TCRdb, which keeps in-frame sequences with V and J called. Part of the clones is missing from these tables; in studies checked, under half for an unresolved V gene and the rest for unknown reasons. That table supplies the V and J calls and clone size; D and trimming were determined from the DNA. This sample lists about 90,000 clones; more than 65% were detected once. The biggest ten clones account for around 3% of the sample.

Details on this clone: This clone's antigen is unknown. Nothing much larger sits one base from this clone, and base qualities are not available.

The study at large found these results: The study listed 164 TCR beta chains as associated with cytomegalovirus. Strong co-occurrence of HLA alleles, especially DR and DQ, made assigning TCR associations to individual alleles difficult. HLA typing was unavailable for some donors at each locus, so association tests used only the typed subset. In this cohort, only TCR beta chains were sequenced, and detectable features were limited by the absence of alpha or paired-chain data. In an earlier analysis of more than 450 of the donors, most TCR beta V segments were observed in productive rearrangements about 87% or about 30% of the time, broadly matching IMGT annotations. Because counts were too low, seventeen rarely observed V segments, including chromosome 9 orphons, were excluded from the earlier analysis of a few hundred of the donors. The 87-base-pair reads could not distinguish some IMGT-functional V segments, including TRBV6-2 and TRBV6-3, so those segments were excluded. In vitro tests confirmed that a few of the cytomegalovirus-associated TCR beta chains recognize cytomegalovirus antigens. A later analysis found that most CMV-associated TCR beta chains appeared HLA-restricted, with HLA associations seemingly driven largely by CMV exposure. Sequencing depth was assumed to be roughly uniform across donors in the presence/absence analyses, though that assumption may not hold. Compared with the roughly 600-donor mean, donors in an Asian-associated ancestry cluster had fewer N-insertions in productive TCRs, according to a later genetic analysis. The authors suggested that the approach could potentially be generalized to other disease states and immunological phenotypes. For the cohort, immune exposure information was limited to CMV serostatus. Most TCR sequences were observed very rarely across donors, whereas some public TCRs were present in many individuals. In a later analysis, TCR association rates were found to vary across HLA loci, with the most associated TCRs seen for DRB1 alleles and the fewest for HLA-C alleles. According to a later analysis, parvovirus B19, influenza, CMV and Epstein-Barr virus appeared linked to several top co-occurrence clusters. The sequencing pipeline was judged likely to have produced a cluster of highly shared sequence variants as a technical artifact. Cytomegalovirus status was reported to be diagnosed by the classifier with high specificity and sensitivity in both the original and validation cohorts. In a later analysis, HLA-associated TCR beta chains showed more clonal expansion and lower generation probabilities than non-associated chains that were equally common. A further reported finding was that TCR beta sequences accurately predicted the HLA-A and HLA-B alleles for most subjects in the first cohort. Correlated functional status among segregating V segments might reflect linkage disequilibrium, but an unknown experimental factor could not be ruled out. In a later genetic analysis, a missense DCLRE1C variant was associated with V-gene and J-gene trimming of TCR beta chains, and the association was replicated in an independent cohort. Specific HLA alleles were associated with 15,000 to 20,000 TCR beta sequences at a false discovery rate of 0.05 in a later analysis.

The cohort consisted of some 670 healthy bone marrow donors. At the time of sampling, every cohort member was nominally healthy, though immune exposures that went unrecorded were likely present. The donor was CMV seronegative and belonged to the group of around 350 seronegative cohort members. Each donor provided a peripheral blood sample, and peripheral blood mononuclear cells were used for TCR beta sequencing. Genomic DNA was extracted from the blood cell samples with the Qiagen DNeasy Blood Extraction Kit. Trimming removed 6 bases from V and 0 bases from J, leaving 12 bases between the germline ends. The CDR3 covers 16 residues, taking in both the cysteine and the phenylalanine. This entry keeps only the CDR3 DNA: 48 bases, framed from base 1. CDR1 SNHLY and CDR2 FYNNEI are derived from the germline V gene.

The rearrangement joined TRBV2 to TRBJ2-6; TRBD1 is possibly the D segment (5 matching bases). The clonotype was recovered from a young man in good health and CMV-seronegative. Specimen: PBMCs. The CDR3 protein is CASRLDTSSGANVLTF. At the DNA level, the sequence is TGTGCCAGCAGACTGGACACCAGCTCTGGGGCCAACGTCCTGACTTTC.